This TCR beta chain was recovered during a study of neurological immune-mediated disorders. A single run covered 15-18 subjects with over 180 million TCR-beta sequences. TCRdb ran MiXCR on the 5' RACE reads and lists one entry per CDR3 protein. The sample lists about 58,000 distinct CDR3 sequences; roughly 2.5% were seen once. Overall study results and limits: With the multiple sclerosis repertoire cluster, none of the clinical or MRI features showed an association.

In this sample, this clonotype turned up many times. Antigen: not known. The CDR3 loop spans 16 amino acids. V was clipped by 2 bases and J by 3 bases; unmatched bases: 8. Germline loops: CDR1 DFQATT, CDR2 SNEGSKA (reference sequence). The rearrangement joins TRBV20-1 to TRBJ1-5, with 9 bases lining up with TRBD1. This TCR came from a man aged 45-60 years with multiple sclerosis. Sequenced: PBMCs. CDR3 region: CSARRPGDRANQPQHF. Here the CDR3 DNA reads TGCAGTGCTAGACGGCCTGGGGACAGGGCCAATCAGCCCCAGCATTTT.